Here is one T cell receptor (beta chain) with its context. Generated by immunoSEQ multiplex PCR, the TCRdb table keeps only in-frame clones and is missing some. Of some 57,000 clones in the sample, around 86% are singletons; the top ten hold roughly 1%. The sample originates from a study of blood T cell repertoires in COVID-19. Germline V gives CDR1 LGHDT, CDR2 YNNKEL (reference sequence). CDR3 length: 14 amino acids. V gave up 2 bases and J gave up 5 bases, with 10 bases separating them. The receptor was isolated from a man aged 65-85 years with acute or convalescent COVID-19. Source material: peripheral blood. V and J are TRBV3-1 (or the pseudogene TRBV3-2) and TRBJ1-5, with D possibly being TRBD1 (5 bases). CDR3 coding DNA: TGTGCCAGCAGCCAAACAGGAACACATCAGCCCCAGCATTTT. Encoded protein: CASSQTGTHQPQHF.